The clone carrying this T cell receptor beta chain turned up a few times. Time point of the sample: technical triplicate 2. Every sequencing run gave over 180 million TCR-beta sequences, taken from 15-18 subjects. In TCRdb, the 5' RACE reads were re-called with MiXCR into one record per CDR3 protein. The sample yields about 59,000 distinct CDR3 sequences, 24% seen once. This record belongs to a study of neurological immune-mediated disorders. CDR3 length: 15 amino acids. The germline V gene encodes CDR1 LGHDT and CDR2 YNNKEL (reference sequence). Trimming cost V 5 bases and J 4 bases; bases outside gene matches: 9.

The source material was PBMCs. This clonotype was sampled from a man aged 55-75 years with HTLV-1-associated myelopathy (HAM/TSP). This chain uses TRBV3-1 with TRBJ2-7; 9 bases agree with TRBD2. CDR3 region: CASSFRVAGEYEQYF. In DNA, the CDR3 is TGTGCCAGCAGCTTTCGAGTAGCGGGAGAGTACGAGCAGTACTTC.